The present TCR beta chain was sequenced within a study of metastatic and nonmetastatic thyroid tumors. Whole-study findings and limits: Compared with benign nodules, malignant thyroid tumors were reported to have significantly higher TCR beta diversity in both blood and tumor.

The CDR3 consists of 13 residues. Germline V gene lookup returns CDR1 DFQATT and CDR2 SNEGSKA (reference sequence). The ends lost 3 bases at V and 9 bases at J; junction bases unmatched: 8. A single count supports this clone. Its cognate antigen is unknown. No treatment of any kind had been given to any patient before thyroid surgery. Original data processing: Built for papillary thyroid cancer, a distant-metastasis classifier drew on CDR3 differences across clinicopathological groups. TCRdb reanalyzed the PCR reads with MiXCR. The V and J calls come from TCRdb's annotation, not from the publication. Among roughly 30,000 clones listed, roughly 19% were seen once.

The sequenced material came from blood. This TCR came from a female donor with papillary thyroid cancer or a benign thyroid nodule (not recorded which). Some clones in this sample may be carry-over from other donors' samples. The chain recombines TRBV20-1 with TRBJ2-1; 7 positions agree with TRBD2. CDR3 loop: CSASWGGFSEQFF. DNA for the CDR3: TGCAGTGCTAGTTGGGGGGGGTTTAGTGAGCAGTTCTTC.